The 15 T cell receptor beta chains presented below share a single source sample, sequenced in a study of blood T cells in healthy people across ages. Combining a sample-barcoded 5' primer with a J-beta primer mix, a second PCR ran for roughly 6 to 12 cycles. TCRdb recomputed calls from the 5' RACE reads with MiXCR, one row per CDR3 protein. Of 650,000 to 800,000 distinct CDR3 sequences listed, roughly half are singletons. Input material: blood. The receptors originated from a woman of 80 years or more in good health.

This clonotype was observed at least ten times. The chain has TRBV4-1 and TRBJ2-1, with D perhaps TRBD2 (6 bases). The CDR3 runs to 18 residues. V lost 5 bases and J lost 0, with 20 bases in between. Germline V lookup: CDR1 MGHRA, CDR2 YSYEKL. CDR3 sequence reads: CASSYKNLAPSSYNEQFF. The CDR3 DNA sequence: TGCGCCAGCAGCTACAAAAACCTAGCGCCAAGCTCCTACAATGAGCAGTTCTTC.

The sample holds a few counts of this clonotype. The J gene is TRBJ2-1, the V gene TRBV29-1; D not resolved. CDR3 length: 16 amino acids. Germline values: CDR1 SQVTM, CDR2 ANQGSEA. The V end lost 6 bases, the J end lost 6 bases, and 24 bases lay between the germline ends. DNA for the CDR3: TGCAGCGTCGCACCCCAAAGGGCTCCCCGGCCCAATGAGCAGTTCTTC. This translates into CSVAPQRAPRPNEQFF.

This clonotype has only one observation. This rearrangement joins TRBV3-1 to TRBJ2-5, with D possibly called TRBD1 or TRBD2 (5 bases each). Gene TRBJ2-7 matches the end of the DNA better, so the J call may be wrong. CDR1 LGHDT and CDR2 YNNKEL come from the germline V gene (reference sequence). This CDR3 is built from 13 residues. Here the CDR3 DNA reads TGTGCCAGCAGCAGGTCAGGGAGTTCCGAGCAGTACTTC. As protein: CASSRSGSSEQYF.

This clonotype was observed a handful of times. This chain links TRBV28 with TRBJ1-2; tentatively, D is TRBD1 (5 bases). Germline CDR1 MDHEN, CDR2 SYDVKM. Trimming shortened V by 4 bases and J by 3 bases, and 9 bases separated the two germline ends. The CDR3 has 13 amino acids. Here the CDR3 DNA reads TGTGCCAGCAGTTACCAGGGTTACTATGGCTACACCTTC. This translates into CASSYQGYYGYTF.

Remarks on this clonotype: Given a much more abundant clone one base away, this may be a read error. The CDR3 is CANSPGTGNYEQYF. In DNA, the CDR3 is TGTGCCAACAGCCCCGGGACAGGGAACTACGAGCAGTACTTC. The V call is TRBV28, the J call TRBJ2-7; 9 positions match TRBD1. The germline V gene has CDR1 MDHEN and CDR2 SYDVKM. V lost 10 bases, J lost 3 bases, and 10 bases stayed unmatched. There are 14 residues in the CDR3.

This chain links TRBV28 with TRBJ2-5; 9 bases map to TRBD2. In germline, CDR1 is MDHEN, CDR2 SYDVKM. V was pared by 1 base and J by 4 bases, with 16 bases of the junction left unmatched. The CDR3 is 19 residues long. The CDR3 region is CASSLSWVSSGDIGETQYF. For the CDR3, the DNA is TGTGCCAGCAGTTTATCGTGGGTTTCTAGCGGGGATATTGGAGAGACCCAGTACTTC.

This clonotype was recorded at least ten times. The gene calls are TRBV10-3 and TRBJ2-3, with D possibly TRBD1 on 5 matching bases. In germline, CDR1 is ENHRY, CDR2 SYGVKD. The CDR3 is made up of 15 amino acids. V lost 7 bases to trimming and J lost 0 bases, with 14 bases between them. DNA of the CDR3: TGTGCCATCACTCCAGGGCGCACTAGCACAGATACGCAGTATTTT. Protein product: CAITPGRTSTDTQYF.

This clonotype has a count of ten or more. The genes are TRBV28 and TRBJ1-6, with TRBD1 matching 7 bases. Trimming removed 7 bases from V and 9 bases from J; junction bases left unmatched: 9. Germline V gene data show CDR1 as MDHEN and CDR2 as SYDVKM. The CDR3 length is 14 residues. CDR3: CASTYHRGTSPLHF. CDR3 sequence (DNA): TGTGCCAGCACTTATCACAGGGGAACTTCACCCCTCCACTTT.

The V and J genes are TRBV5-1 and TRBJ2-7; D possibly matches TRBD1 or TRBD2 (5 bases each). Germline values: CDR1 SGHRS, CDR2 YFSETQ. The CDR3 consists of 13 residues. V was cut by 3 bases and J by 3 bases, with 10 bases left in between. The CDR3 loop reads CASSWGTYYEQYF. The CDR3 DNA reads as TGCGCCAGCAGCTGGGGGACGTACTACGAGCAGTACTTC. The whole variable domain, filled in from reference TRBV5-1 and TRBJ2-7, reads KAGVTQTPRYLIKTRGQQVTLSCSPISGHRSVSWYQQTPGQGLQFLFEYFSETQRNKGNFPGRFSGRQFSNSRSEMNVSTLELGDSALYLCASSWGTYYEQYFGPGTRLTVT.

The rearrangement joins TRBV20-1 to TRBJ1-1; TRBD1 is a possible D gene (5 bases). This CDR3 contains 14 residues. V was cut by 2 bases and J by 5 bases, with 15 bases left in between. Germline V gene data show CDR1 as DFQATT and CDR2 as SNEGSKA (reference sequence). CDR3 residues: CSARLGGPRTEAFF. DNA of the CDR3: TGCAGTGCTAGACTTGGGGGACCGAGGACTGAAGCTTTCTTT.

The chain carries TRBV29-1 and TRBJ2-2; D is perhaps TRBD1 (6 bases). Germline values: CDR1 SQVTM, CDR2 ANQGSEA. The CDR3 runs to 14 residues. V was cut by 1 base and J by 3 bases, with 9 bases left in between. CDR3: CSVEGQGHTGELFF. The CDR3, as DNA: TGCAGCGTTGAAGGCCAGGGGCACACCGGGGAGCTGTTTTTT.

A few counts support this clonotype. An end of the junction differs from the germline gene, which may be a read error. The chain joins TRBV7-9 to TRBJ1-1, with 7 nucleotides matching TRBD1. The CDR3 length is 12 residues. Germline V lookup: CDR1 SEHNR, CDR2 FQNEAQ (reference sequence). CDR3: CASSRTGLEDFF. DNA for the CDR3: TGTGCCAGCAGCCGGACAGGCCTCGAAGATTTCTTT.

This clonotype was found many times. The chain recombines TRBV12-3 or TRBV12-4 with TRBJ2-1; TRBD2 might be the D (6 bases). The CDR3 contains 15 residues. V lost 6 bases and J lost 0, with 12 bases in between. The CDR3 spells CASRTGSSSYNEQFF. The CDR3, as DNA: TGTGCCAGCAGGACCGGGAGTAGCTCCTACAATGAGCAGTTCTTC.

This clonotype occurred many times. The chain combines TRBV20-1 with TRBJ2-1; 11 nucleotides match TRBD2. Germline V CDR1 and CDR2: DFQATT, SNEGSKA (reference sequence). The length of the CDR3 is 14 residues. Losses at the gene ends were 3 bases for V and 9 bases for J; bases not matched to a gene: 7. The CDR3 nucleotides read TGCAGTGCTAGGATAGCGGGGGGGTCGGGTGAGCAGTTCTTC. Its protein product is CSARIAGGSGEQFF.

This chain connects TRBV7-2 to TRBJ2-5; possibly TRBD2 for D (6 bases). The J call may be mistaken, given a closer DNA end match to TRBJ2-7. There are 16 residues in the CDR3. Germline assignment: CDR1 SGHTA and CDR2 FQGNSA. The CDR3 region is CASSLGWLASSYEQYF. CDR3 in DNA: TGTGCCAGCAGCTTAGGGTGGCTAGCGAGTTCCTACGAGCAGTACTTC.